The entry that follows covers one TCR beta chain sequence. Its antigen is unknown. No base quality values were provided; no much bigger clone lies one nucleotide off. The CDR3 measures 12 amino acids from cysteine to phenylalanine. The retained sequence is limited to the CDR3, 36 bases, with the frame set at the first base. Reading the germline V gene gives CDR1 SQVTM and CDR2 ANQGSEA. The data were taken from a study of Graves' ophthalmopathy and Graves' hyperthyroidism (dated by TCRdb to the late 2010s). Turning to the overall study: Peripheral blood was collected at initial diagnosis, prior to any treatment. For independent validation, a separate cohort was made up of 18 to 20 hyperthyroidism patients plus 17 patients who later progressed from hyperthyroidism to ophthalmopathy. T-cell repertoires of thyroid tissue and blood were compared in about 6 hyperthyroidism patients. To tell Graves' ophthalmopathy apart from Graves' hyperthyroidism, and to predict which patients would progress to ophthalmopathy, the study relied on TCR beta repertoire signatures. In total, 135 blood samples were TCR-sequenced: approximately 40 ophthalmopathy, roughly 77 hyperthyroidism and 17 hyperthyroidism-to-ophthalmopathy patients. After sampling, hyperthyroidism patients received methimazole starting at 30 mg daily, and ophthalmopathy patients received high-dose intravenous methylprednisolone. A discovery set of 100 patients (around 40 ophthalmopathy, fewer than 60 stable hyperthyroidism) was enrolled to explore V-J signatures distinguishing ophthalmopathy from hyperthyroidism.

Ophthalmopathy patients had moderately to severely active disease, Clinical Activity Score of at least 3, NOSPECS grade of at least 4, and disease duration under 3 months. Patients were excluded if they had other autoimmune diseases, uncontrolled infections, pregnancy or lactation. Clinical symptoms, serum thyroxine, TRAb, thyroid ultrasound and orbital computed tomography formed the basis of the diagnosis. Ficoll-Paque density gradient centrifugation was used to isolate PBMCs from approximately 10 ml of fresh peripheral blood. Total RNA was extracted using Trizol reagent, and RNA quality was checked on an Agilent 2100 Bioanalyzer. For repertoire sequencing, TCR beta CDR3 regions were amplified from RNA transcripts. The first round of RT-PCR was done with HTBI primers and the Qiagen OneStep RT-PCR kit, and was followed by a second round of multiplex PCR, then size selection and purification. Libraries were sequenced on an Illumina HiSeq2000 using paired-end 100 bp reads. The published analysis was carried out like this. SOAPnuke was used for read processing, and reads with adapters, uncalled bases, a mean Phred below 15, or no exact constant-primer or identifier match were discarded. High-quality paired reads were merged with COPE v1.2.5. Each unique nucleotide sequence was treated as a clonotype, and MiTCR v1.1 was used to align the clonotypes to the IMGT TRB V, D and J references. The analysis was limited to V-J combinations with a frequency above 0.0001, which together covered approximately 99% of the repertoires. For each V-J combination, a TCR clonal expansion and chaos score was defined as the ratio of F50 clonal expansion to chaos observed in the TCRdist matrix. Welch's t-statistics and random forest were used to reduce features to about a dozen V-J combinations, which were fed into a naive Bayes classifier. Thyroid-blood repertoire similarity was quantified with the Morisita-Horn index. TCRdb handled the public reads itself, with Q25 trimming in fastp and clone calling in MiXCR, and kept productive beta chains. Entries are consolidated by CDR3 protein sequence, retaining the most common genes and DNA. These V and J calls derive from TCRdb rather than the authors' analysis. The sample yields hundreds of thousands of distinct CDR3 sequences; more than 40% were counted once. The ten top clones hold 2.5% to 3.5% of the sample.

Summary of the overall study and its limitations: The 13-signature model separated ophthalmopathy from stable hyperthyroidism with 85% to 90% sensitivity and approximately 81% specificity in cross-validation, and 80%/75% in the test set. Most expanded thyroid clonotypes with frequency above 0.001 were also detected in blood, suggesting blood repertoires may reflect the thyroid immune response. In validation, the model predicted ophthalmopathy progression with less than 71% sensitivity and approximately 78% specificity; roughly eleven predicted patients were CT-confirmed with GO in a median of about 6.1 months. Sample size was not statistically predetermined, and group allocation was not concealed from the investigators.

The sequence is built from TRBV29-1 and TRBJ2-5, and 9 junction bases match TRBD1. The J call may be incorrect, as the DNA end agrees better with TRBJ2-4. The clonotype comes from an adult man with Graves' ophthalmopathy. Sequencing was carried out using peripheral blood. Here the CDR3 is given as CSVEGTGNIQYF. The bases are TGCAGCGTTGAGGGGACAGGGAACATTCAGTACTTC.